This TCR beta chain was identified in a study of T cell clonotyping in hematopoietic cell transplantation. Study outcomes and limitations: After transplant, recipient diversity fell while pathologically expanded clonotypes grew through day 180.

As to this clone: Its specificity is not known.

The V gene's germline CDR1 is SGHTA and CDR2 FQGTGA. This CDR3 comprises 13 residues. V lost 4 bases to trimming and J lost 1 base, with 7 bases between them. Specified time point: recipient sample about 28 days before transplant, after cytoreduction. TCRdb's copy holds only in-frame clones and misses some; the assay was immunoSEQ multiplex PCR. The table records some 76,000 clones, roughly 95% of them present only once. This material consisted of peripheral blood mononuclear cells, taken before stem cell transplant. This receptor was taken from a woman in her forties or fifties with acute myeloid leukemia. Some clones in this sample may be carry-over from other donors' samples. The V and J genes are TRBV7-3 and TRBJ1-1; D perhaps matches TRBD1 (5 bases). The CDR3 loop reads CASSSGANTEAFF. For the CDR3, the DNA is TGTGCCAGCAGCTCCGGGGCGAACACTGAAGCTTTCTTT.